These 4 T cell receptor beta chains were sequenced from one sample in a study of blood T cell repertoires in COVID-19. Sequenced by immunoSEQ multiplex PCR; TCRdb stores in-frame clones only, minus some. The table shows around 200,000 clones, with about 82% occurring only once. Sequencing input: PBMCs or T cells enriched from blood (not recorded which). The receptors originated from a man aged 35 to 55 with acute COVID-19.

V usage is TRBV28 and J usage is TRBJ2-5, with D unresolved. The CDR3 spans 16 residues. Germline V lookup: CDR1 MDHEN, CDR2 SYDVKM. V was trimmed by 4 bases and J by 5 bases, leaving 20 bases between them. Written as DNA, the CDR3 is TGTGCCAGCAGTTCCTGGAGAGAGGCGGAAGGTGAGACCCAGTACTTC. Translation: CASSSWREAEGETQYF.

The chain couples TRBV3-1 (or the pseudogene TRBV3-2) to TRBJ1-4; D unresolved. Germline V gene lookup returns CDR1 LGHDT and CDR2 YNNKEL (reference sequence). The CDR3 consists of 12 residues. Trimming pared 5 bases from V and 8 bases from J, leaving 9 bases between. The CDR3 DNA is TGTGCCAGCAGCTTAAGCGCCGAAAAACTGTTTTTT. It encodes CASSLSAEKLFF.

The gene calls are TRBV2 and TRBJ2-7; 10 bases map to TRBD2. From germline, CDR1 is SNHLY and CDR2 FYNNEI. This CDR3 contains 16 residues. Unmatched junction bases numbered 11, after V lost 5 bases and J lost 4 bases. The CDR3 loop is CASSLSRLAGSYEQYF. CDR3 bases: TGTGCCAGCAGTCTAAGCAGACTAGCGGGTTCGTACGAGCAGTACTTC.

CDR3 amino acids: CASSGAGLGELFF. The CDR3 DNA reads TGTGCCAGCAGCGGCGCAGGGTTGGGGGAGCTGTTTTTT. This rearrangement joins TRBV9 to TRBJ2-2, with a tentative D call TRBD1 (5 bases). Germline CDR1 reads SGDLS; CDR2 reads YYNGEE. Trimming removed 3 bases at V and 8 bases at J, with 11 bases between. The CDR3 is made up of 13 amino acids.